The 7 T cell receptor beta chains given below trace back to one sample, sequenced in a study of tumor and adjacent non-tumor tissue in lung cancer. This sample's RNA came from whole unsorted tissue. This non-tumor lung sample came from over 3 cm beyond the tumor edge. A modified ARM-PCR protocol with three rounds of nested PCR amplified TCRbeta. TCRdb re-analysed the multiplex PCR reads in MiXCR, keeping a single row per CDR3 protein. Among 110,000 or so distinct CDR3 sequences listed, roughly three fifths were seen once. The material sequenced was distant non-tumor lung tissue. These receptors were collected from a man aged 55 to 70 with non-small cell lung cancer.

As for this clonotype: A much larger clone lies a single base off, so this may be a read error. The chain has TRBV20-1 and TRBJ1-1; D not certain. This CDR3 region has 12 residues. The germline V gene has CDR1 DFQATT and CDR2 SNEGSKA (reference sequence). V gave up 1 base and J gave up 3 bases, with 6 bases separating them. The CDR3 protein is CSARVVDTEAFF. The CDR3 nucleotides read TGCAGTGCTAGAGTCGTGGACACTGAAGCTTTCTTT.

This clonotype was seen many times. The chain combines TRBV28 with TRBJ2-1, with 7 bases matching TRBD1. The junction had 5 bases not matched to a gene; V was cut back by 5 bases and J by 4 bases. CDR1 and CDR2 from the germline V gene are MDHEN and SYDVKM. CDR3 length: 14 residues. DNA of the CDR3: TGTGCCAGCAGTCCGAACAGGGGTTACAATGAGCAGTTCTTC. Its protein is CASSPNRGYNEQFF.

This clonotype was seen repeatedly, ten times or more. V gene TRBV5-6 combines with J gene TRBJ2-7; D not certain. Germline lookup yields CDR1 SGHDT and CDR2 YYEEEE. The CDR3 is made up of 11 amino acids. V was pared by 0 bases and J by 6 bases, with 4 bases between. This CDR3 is CASSLGPEQYF. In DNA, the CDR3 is TGTGCCAGCAGCTTGGGGCCCGAGCAGTACTTC. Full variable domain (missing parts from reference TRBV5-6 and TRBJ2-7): DAGVTQSPTHLIKTRGQQVTLRCSPKSGHDTVSWYQQALGQGPQFIFQYYEEEERQRGNFPDRFSGHQFPNYSSELNVNALLLGDSALYLCASSLGPEQYFGPGTRLTVT.

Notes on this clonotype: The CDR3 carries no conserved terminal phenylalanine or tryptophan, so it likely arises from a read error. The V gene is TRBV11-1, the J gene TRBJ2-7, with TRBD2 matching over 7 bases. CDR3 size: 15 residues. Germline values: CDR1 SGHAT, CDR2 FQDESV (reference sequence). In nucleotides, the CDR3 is TGTGCCATCAGCTTACGGACTGGCGGGAGATACGAGCAGTACTCC. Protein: CAISLRTGGRYEQYS.

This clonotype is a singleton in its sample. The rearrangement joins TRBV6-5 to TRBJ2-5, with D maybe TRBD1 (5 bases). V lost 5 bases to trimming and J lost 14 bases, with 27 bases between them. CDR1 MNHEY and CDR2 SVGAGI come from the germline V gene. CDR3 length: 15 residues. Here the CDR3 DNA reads TGTGCCAGCAGTCCTCATCAGGGATCCCAAGAGACTCATTACTTC. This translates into CASSPHQGSQETHYF.

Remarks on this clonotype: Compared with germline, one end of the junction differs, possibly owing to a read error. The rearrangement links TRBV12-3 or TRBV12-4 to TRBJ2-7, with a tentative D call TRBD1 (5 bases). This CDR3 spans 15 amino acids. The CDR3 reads CASSLQGHGRYELYF. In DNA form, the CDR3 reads TGTGCCAGCAGTTTGCAAGGACATGGAAGATACGAGCTGTACTTC.

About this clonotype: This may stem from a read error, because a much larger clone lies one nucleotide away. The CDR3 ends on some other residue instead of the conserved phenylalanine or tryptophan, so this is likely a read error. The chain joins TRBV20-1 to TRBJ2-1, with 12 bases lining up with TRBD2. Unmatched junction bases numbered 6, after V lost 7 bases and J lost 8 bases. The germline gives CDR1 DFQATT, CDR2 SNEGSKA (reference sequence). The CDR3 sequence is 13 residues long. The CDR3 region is CSGLAGVVYEQFV. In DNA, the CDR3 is TGCAGTGGACTAGCGGGGGTGGTCTATGAGCAGTTCGTC.